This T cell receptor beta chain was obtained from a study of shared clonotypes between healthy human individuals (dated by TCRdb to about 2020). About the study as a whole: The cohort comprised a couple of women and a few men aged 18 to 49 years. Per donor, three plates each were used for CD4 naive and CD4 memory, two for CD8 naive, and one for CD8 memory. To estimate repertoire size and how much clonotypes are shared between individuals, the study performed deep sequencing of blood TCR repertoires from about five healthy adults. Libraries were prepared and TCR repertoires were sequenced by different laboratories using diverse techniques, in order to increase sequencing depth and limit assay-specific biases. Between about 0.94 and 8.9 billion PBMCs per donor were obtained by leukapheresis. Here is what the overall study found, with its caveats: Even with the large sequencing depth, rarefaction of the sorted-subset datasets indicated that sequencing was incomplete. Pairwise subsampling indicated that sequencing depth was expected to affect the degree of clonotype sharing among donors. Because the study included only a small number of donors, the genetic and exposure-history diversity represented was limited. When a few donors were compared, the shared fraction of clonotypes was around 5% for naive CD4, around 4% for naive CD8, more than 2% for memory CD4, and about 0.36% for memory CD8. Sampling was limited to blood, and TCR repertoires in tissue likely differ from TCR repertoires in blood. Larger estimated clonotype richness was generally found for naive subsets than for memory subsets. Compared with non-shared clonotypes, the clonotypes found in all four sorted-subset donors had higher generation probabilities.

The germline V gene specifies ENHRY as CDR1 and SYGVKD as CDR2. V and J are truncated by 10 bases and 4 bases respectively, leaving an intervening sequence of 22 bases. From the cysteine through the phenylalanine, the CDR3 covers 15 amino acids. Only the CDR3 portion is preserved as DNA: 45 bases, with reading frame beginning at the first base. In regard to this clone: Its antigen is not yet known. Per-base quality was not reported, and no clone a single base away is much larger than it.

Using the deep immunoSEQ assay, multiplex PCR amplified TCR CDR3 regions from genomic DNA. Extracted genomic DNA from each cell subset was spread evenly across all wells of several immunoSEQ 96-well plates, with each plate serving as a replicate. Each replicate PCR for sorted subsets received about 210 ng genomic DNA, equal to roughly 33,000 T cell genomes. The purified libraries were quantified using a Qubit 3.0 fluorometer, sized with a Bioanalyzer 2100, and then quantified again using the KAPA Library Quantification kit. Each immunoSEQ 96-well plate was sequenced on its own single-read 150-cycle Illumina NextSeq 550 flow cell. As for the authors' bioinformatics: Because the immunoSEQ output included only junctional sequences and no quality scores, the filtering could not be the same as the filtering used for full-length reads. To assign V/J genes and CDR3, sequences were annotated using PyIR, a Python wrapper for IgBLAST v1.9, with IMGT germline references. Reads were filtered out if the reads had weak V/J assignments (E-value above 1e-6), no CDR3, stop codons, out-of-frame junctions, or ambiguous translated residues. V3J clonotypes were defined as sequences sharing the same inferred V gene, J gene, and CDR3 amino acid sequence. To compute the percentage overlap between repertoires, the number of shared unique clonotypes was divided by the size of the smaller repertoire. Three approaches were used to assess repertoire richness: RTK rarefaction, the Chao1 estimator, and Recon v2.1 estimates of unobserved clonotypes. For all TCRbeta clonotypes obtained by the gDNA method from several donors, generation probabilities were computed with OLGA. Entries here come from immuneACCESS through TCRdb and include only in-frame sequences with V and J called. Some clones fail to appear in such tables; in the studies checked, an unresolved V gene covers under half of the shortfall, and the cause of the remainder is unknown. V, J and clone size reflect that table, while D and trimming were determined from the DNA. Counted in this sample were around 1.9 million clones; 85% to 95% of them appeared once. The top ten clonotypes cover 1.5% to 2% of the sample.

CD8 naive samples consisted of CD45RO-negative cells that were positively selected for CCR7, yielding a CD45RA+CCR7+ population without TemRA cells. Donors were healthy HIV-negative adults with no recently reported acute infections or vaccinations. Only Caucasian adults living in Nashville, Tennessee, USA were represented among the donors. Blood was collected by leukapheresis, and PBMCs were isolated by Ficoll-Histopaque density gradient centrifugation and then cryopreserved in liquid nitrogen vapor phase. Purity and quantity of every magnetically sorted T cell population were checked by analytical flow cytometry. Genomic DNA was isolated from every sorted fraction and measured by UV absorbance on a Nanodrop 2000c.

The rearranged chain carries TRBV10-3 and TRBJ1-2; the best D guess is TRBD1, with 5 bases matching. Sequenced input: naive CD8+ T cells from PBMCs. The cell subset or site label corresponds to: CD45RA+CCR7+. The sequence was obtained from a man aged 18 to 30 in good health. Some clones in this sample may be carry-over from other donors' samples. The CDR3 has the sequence CASHSIDSTFYGYTF. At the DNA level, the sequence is TGTGCCAGCCATTCGATAGACAGCACGTTCTATGGCTACACCTTC.